These 12 T cell receptor beta chains were all obtained from the same sample, sequenced in a study of blood T cell repertoires in COVID-19. Assay: immunoSEQ multiplex PCR; the TCRdb copy retains only in-frame clones and omits some. Among 150,000 to 200,000 clones listed, roughly nine tenths were seen once. Sequences were obtained from peripheral blood. These TCRs come from a man aged 18 to 30 who had recovered from COVID-19.

The rearrangement uses TRBV12-3 or TRBV12-4 and TRBJ2-7, with D tentatively TRBD2 (5 bases). The CDR3 loop spans 13 amino acids. Trimming left V 0 bases short and J 6 bases short, with 9 bases between. The CDR3 sequence is CASSLAGVAEQYF. CDR3 DNA: TGTGCCAGCAGTTTAGCGGGAGTGGCCGAGCAGTACTTC.

The count of this clone is one. The CDR3: CASRLTGHNEQFF. In nucleotides, the CDR3 is TGTGCCAGCAGACTGACAGGGCACAATGAGCAGTTCTTC. The chain links TRBV7-2 to TRBJ2-1, with 7 bases identical to TRBD1. V lost 6 bases and J lost 5; bases outside the gene matches: 4. CDR3 size: 13 residues. Germline V gene data show CDR1 as SGHTA and CDR2 as FQGNSA.

This sequence joins TRBV19 and TRBJ1-2, with 10 bases lining up with TRBD1. Germline V gene lookup returns CDR1 LNHDA and CDR2 SQIVND (reference sequence). Trimming took 6 bases from V and 7 from J; bases not matched to a gene: 5. This CDR3 comprises 13 residues. CDR3 nucleotide sequence: TGTGCCAGTAGCGGGACAGGGGAGCTTGGCTACACCTTC. It is translated as CASSGTGELGYTF.

This clone turned up a few times. The chain employs TRBV3-1 (or the pseudogene TRBV3-2) and TRBJ2-1; 8 bases are a match to TRBD2. Per the germline V gene, CDR1 is LGHDT and CDR2 is YNNKEL (reference sequence). The CDR3 totals 15 residues. The V gene end was trimmed by 0 bases and the J gene end by 9 bases; junction bases not matched to a gene: 7. CDR3 DNA: TGTGCCAGCAGCCAAGAGCGGGAGGTTAGCCGTGAGCAGTTCTTC. Translated, it gives CASSQEREVSREQFF.

V is TRBV30 and J is TRBJ1-2, with 8 bases matching TRBD1. V shed 1 base, J shed 10 bases, and the junction held 5 bases outside the gene matches. The CDR3 runs to 12 residues. Germline V gene data show CDR1 as GTSNPN and CDR2 as SVGIG (reference sequence). CDR3: CAWSAGQGVYTF. CDR3 nucleotide sequence: TGTGCCTGGAGTGCTGGACAGGGTGTCTACACCTTC.

CDR3 nucleotides: TGTGCCAGCAGTTTAACCAGAATCCCCCCTCTGAACACTGAAGCTTTCTTT. Translated: CASSLTRIPPLNTEAFF. J is TRBJ1-1 and V is TRBV27; D is unresolved. With 2 bases removed from V and 0 bases from J, the gap between germline ends came to 16 bases. CDR1 and CDR2 (germline): MNHEY, SMNVEV (reference sequence). The CDR3 has 17 residues.

V and J are TRBV6-7 and TRBJ2-2; 11 bases are a match to TRBD1. TRBV6-7 belongs to the ORF category, with a function that is uncertain. Trimming at V came to 5 bases and at J to 2 bases, leaving 10 bases not matched to a gene. The CDR3 has 18 amino acids. The CDR3 loop is CASSPFVGQGVNTGELFF. DNA of the CDR3: TGTGCCAGCAGTCCCTTTGTGGGACAGGGGGTAAACACCGGGGAGCTGTTTTTT.

This chain connects TRBV5-8 to TRBJ1-1; D unresolved. The CDR3 loop spans 12 amino acids. The germline V and J ends were trimmed by 3 bases and 1 base, with 4 bases remaining between them. CDR1 and CDR2 from the germline V gene are SGHTS and YDEGEE. CDR3 nucleotide sequence: TGTGCCAGCAGCTACAGGAACACTGAAGCTTTCTTT. This translates into CASSYRNTEAFF.

V and J are TRBV9 and TRBJ2-1; 12 bases agree with TRBD2. The CDR3 consists of 16 residues. Trimming removed 4 bases from V and 9 bases from J; junction bases left unmatched: 11. The germline V gene has CDR1 SGDLS and CDR2 YYNGEE. CDR3: CASSLDASGRATEQFF. For the CDR3, the DNA is TGTGCCAGCAGCCTCGACGCTAGCGGGAGGGCAACTGAGCAGTTCTTC.

This sequence joins TRBV11-2 and TRBJ2-1, with a weak D call TRBD2 (6 bases). With 3 bases removed from V and 8 bases from J, the gap between germline ends came to 8 bases. The germline CDR1 and CDR2 sequences are SGHAT and FQNNGV. The CDR3 totals 12 residues. CDR3 in amino acids: CASSFGGDEQFF. CDR3 bases: TGTGCCAGCAGCTTTGGAGGGGATGAGCAGTTCTTC.

The chain has TRBV6-4 and TRBJ2-7; possible D gene TRBD2, 5 bases. The CDR3 totals 16 residues. The germline V and J ends were trimmed by 2 bases and 2 bases, with 16 bases remaining between them. From germline, CDR1 is MRHNA and CDR2 SNTAGT. The CDR3: CASSDPRQGGPYEQYF. The CDR3 DNA sequence: TGTGCCAGCAGTGACCCACGACAAGGAGGTCCCTACGAGCAGTACTTC.

The rearrangement links TRBV28 to TRBJ2-7; 7 bases map to TRBD2. The junction had 7 bases not matched to a gene; V was cut back by 1 base and J by 4 bases. CDR3 length: 15 amino acids. Germline V gene sequence: CDR1 MDHEN, CDR2 SYDVKM. The CDR3 is CASSLFPEGGYEQYF. CDR3 sequence (DNA): TGTGCCAGCAGTTTATTCCCGGAGGGAGGGTACGAGCAGTACTTC.